This TCR beta chain came from a study of cytomegalovirus exposure and HLA in healthy donors. The germline V gene has CDR1 PRHDT and CDR2 FYEKMQ (reference sequence). V lost 0 bases and J 5 bases, leaving 5 bases between the germline ends. This CDR3 has 14 amino acids. The study's findings and limits: Previously analyzed data showed that most TCR beta V segments were productive at a frequency of about 87% or about 30%. Some segments of the V type, notably TRBV6-2 and TRBV6-3, were excluded as indistinguishable.

60 Vbeta and 13 Jbeta primers were used in PCR. Data came from immunoSEQ multiplex PCR; TCRdb stores just in-frame clones and leaves some out. The sample contains 100,000 to 150,000 clones, 84% of which appear only once. This clone was detected only once. Its antigen is unidentified. The chain uses TRBV13 and TRBJ1-6; no definite D call. Sequenced: PBMCs. The receptor was derived from a woman between 18 and 29 years old in good health and CMV-seropositive. CDR3 residues: CASSLGSHNSPLHF. The CDR3 DNA follows: TGTGCCAGCAGCTTAGGGAGCCATAATTCACCCCTCCACTTT.